A selection of T cell receptor beta chains follows, all from one sample in a study of control samples from healthy donors and cancer patients. Only in-frame clones appear in the TCRdb table, and some are missing; sequencing was by immunoSEQ multiplex PCR. The sample includes over 150,000 clones, around 87% of them seen just once. Sequenced input: blood. The receptors come from a woman between 45 and 60 years old in good health. CDR3s include the opening cysteine and the closing phenylalanine or tryptophan. The order of the fields is V gene, D gene, CDR3 length, J gene, clone size, CDR3 protein, CDR3 DNA. D genes are given only for firm matches. Only some rows state a clone size, as once, few, many or a class for expanded clones.

TRBV28,TRBD1,16,TRBJ1-2,-,CASSARDRELGYGYTF,TGTGCCAGCAGTGCCAGGGACAGGGAGTTGGGCTATGGCTACACCTTC
TRBV4-3,-,13,TRBJ1-3,-,CASSQDSGNTIYF,TGCGCCAGCAGCCAGGACTCTGGAAACACCATATATTTT
TRBV20-1,-,15,TRBJ1-1,-,CSASHSGGGGNEAFF,TGCAGTGCTAGTCATTCTGGCGGCGGAGGGAATGAAGCTTTCTTT
TRBV5-5,TRBD1,15,TRBJ2-1,-,CASSRSQGTYNEQFF,TGTGCCAGCAGCCGGTCACAGGGGACCTACAATGAGCAGTTCTTC
TRBV7-9,-,16,TRBJ2-3,-,CASSSLREWFTDTQYF,TGTGCCAGCAGCTCCTTGAGGGAGTGGTTCACAGATACGCAGTATTTT
TRBV9,-,15,TRBJ1-2,-,CASSLDPIGGYGYTF,TGTGCCAGCAGCTTAGACCCGATCGGCGGCTATGGCTACACCTTC
TRBV6-6,-,12,TRBJ2-7,-,CASSYSWEEQYF,TGTGCCAGCAGTTACTCGTGGGAGGAGCAGTACTTC
TRBV5-6,-,13,TRBJ2-7,-,CASSFQSSYEQYF,TGTGCCAGCAGCTTCCAGAGCTCCTACGAGCAGTACTTC
TRBV5-1,TRBD2,14,TRBJ2-3,-,CASSSGLVTDTQYF,TGCGCCAGCAGCTCAGGACTAGTAACAGATACGCAGTATTTT
TRBV20-1,-,11,TRBJ2-7,few,CSASFPYEQYF,TGCAGTGCTAGCTTTCCCTACGAGCAGTACTTC
TRBV5-1,-,13,TRBJ2-6,-,CASSLSGANVLTF,TGCGCCAGCAGCTTGAGCGGAGCCAACGTCCTGACTTTC
TRBV10-3,TRBD1,20,TRBJ2-7,many,CAISGIPGQGAPTRSNEQYF,TGTGCCATCAGTGGGATTCCGGGACAGGGGGCTCCTACGAGGTCCAACGAGCAGTACTTC
TRBV6-5,-,14,TRBJ1-2,-,CASSPTRGTNGYTF,TGTGCCAGCAGTCCCACACGGGGGACGAATGGCTACACCTTC
TRBV18,-,16,TRBJ1-5,once,CASSLGPTSSNQPQHF,TGTGCCAGCTCACTTGGGCCAACCAGTAGCAATCAGCCCCAGCATTTT
TRBV6-5,-,15,TRBJ2-6,-,CATQAGFGGANVLTF,TGTGCCACCCAGGCAGGGTTCGGTGGGGCCAACGTCCTGACTTTC
TRBV19,-,12,TRBJ2-7,-,CATGLDNYEQYF,TGTGCCACGGGACTGGACAACTACGAGCAGTACTTC
TRBV7-2,-,14,TRBJ2-5,-,CASSLGGRQETQYF,TGTGCCAGCAGCTTAGGCGGCAGACAAGAGACCCAGTACTTC
TRBV9,TRBD2,16,TRBJ2-3,-,CASSVGGLRSTDTQYF,TGTGCCAGCAGCGTCGGGGGGTTACGAAGCACAGATACGCAGTATTTT
TRBV27,TRBD1,15,TRBJ1-2,-,CASSSGQGIIYGYTF,TGTGCCAGCAGTAGCGGACAGGGGATCATCTATGGCTACACCTTC
TRBV5-5,-,15,TRBJ1-1,-,CASSLAVTVNTEAFF,TGTGCCAGCAGCTTGGCCGTGACAGTGAACACTGAAGCTTTCTTT
TRBV12-3/TRBV12-4,TRBD1,12,TRBJ1-2,-,CASSQDRARYTF,TGTGCCAGCAGCCAAGACAGGGCCCGCTACACCTTC
TRBV5-1,-,17,TRBJ1-2,-,CASSTEYLNRVPYGYTF,TGCGCCAGCAGCACTGAATACCTCAACAGGGTCCCCTATGGCTACACCTTC
TRBV5-4,TRBD1,17,TRBJ1-6,once,CASSRDRESSYNSPLHF,TGTGCCAGCAGCAGGGACAGGGAAAGCTCCTATAATTCACCCCTCCACTTT
TRBV6-2/TRBV6-3,-,16,TRBJ1-1,-,CASSYDVGGPDTEAFF,TGTGCCAGCAGTTACGATGTCGGTGGTCCGGACACTGAAGCTTTCTTT
TRBV7-8,-,12,TRBJ1-2,once,CASSLRGVGYTF,TGTGCCAGCAGCTTGAGAGGGGTTGGCTACACCTTC
TRBV7-2,-,13,TRBJ2-1,few,CASSLIQGREQFF,TGTGCCAGCAGCTTAATACAGGGTCGTGAGCAGTTCTTC
TRBV7-2,-,13,TRBJ1-3,-,CASSPRAGNTIYF,TGTGCCAGCAGTCCTCGGGCTGGAAACACCATATATTTT
TRBV11-1,TRBD2,15,TRBJ2-1,-,CASRRGTSLYNEQFF,TGTGCCAGCAGGCGCGGGACTAGCCTCTACAATGAGCAGTTCTTC
TRBV5-4,TRBD1,13,TRBJ2-3,once,CASRRDRGDTQYF,TGTGCCAGCAGACGGGACAGGGGAGATACGCAGTATTTT
TRBV6-5,-,12,TRBJ2-7,-,CASTINRDNLYF,TGTGCCAGCACTATTAACCGGGACAACTTGTACTTC
TRBV11-3,TRBD2,17,TRBJ2-1,few,CASSLSVISGSVNEQFF,TGTGCCAGCAGCCTTTCGGTGATTAGCGGGAGTGTAAATGAGCAGTTCTTC
TRBV6-2/TRBV6-3,-,14,TRBJ1-2,-,CASSYSPGMGGYTF,TGTGCCAGCAGTTACAGTCCGGGGATGGGTGGCTACACCTTC
TRBV18,TRBD2,12,TRBJ2-5,-,CASAGGEETQYF,TGTGCCAGCGCGGGGGGGGAAGAGACCCAGTACTTC
TRBV5-6,-,15,TRBJ1-1,-,CASSPRPEMNTEAFF,TGTGCCAGCAGCCCCAGACCCGAGATGAACACTGAAGCTTTCTTT
TRBV7-3,TRBD1,13,TRBJ1-1,-,CASSPGGLLEAFF,TGTGCCAGCAGCCCAGGGGGACTCTTAGAAGCTTTCTTT
TRBV5-1,TRBD2,14,TRBJ2-5,-,CASFSGSRQETQYF,TGCGCCAGCTTTAGCGGGAGTAGGCAAGAGACCCAGTACTTC
TRBV6-4,TRBD1,15,TRBJ1-1,-,CASSEGDREATEAFF,TGTGCCAGCAGTGAGGGGGACAGGGAGGCCACTGAAGCTTTCTTT
TRBV9,-,14,TRBJ1-3,-,CASSPIAPGNTIYF,TGTGCCAGCAGCCCTATCGCACCTGGAAACACCATATATTTT
TRBV28,-,13,TRBJ2-3,once,CASSSGGTDTQYF,TGTGCCAGCAGCTCTGGCGGCACAGATACGCAGTATTTT
TRBV29-1,-,13,TRBJ1-3,-,CSVEAGYGNTIYF,TGCAGCGTTGAAGCCGGATACGGAAACACCATATATTTT